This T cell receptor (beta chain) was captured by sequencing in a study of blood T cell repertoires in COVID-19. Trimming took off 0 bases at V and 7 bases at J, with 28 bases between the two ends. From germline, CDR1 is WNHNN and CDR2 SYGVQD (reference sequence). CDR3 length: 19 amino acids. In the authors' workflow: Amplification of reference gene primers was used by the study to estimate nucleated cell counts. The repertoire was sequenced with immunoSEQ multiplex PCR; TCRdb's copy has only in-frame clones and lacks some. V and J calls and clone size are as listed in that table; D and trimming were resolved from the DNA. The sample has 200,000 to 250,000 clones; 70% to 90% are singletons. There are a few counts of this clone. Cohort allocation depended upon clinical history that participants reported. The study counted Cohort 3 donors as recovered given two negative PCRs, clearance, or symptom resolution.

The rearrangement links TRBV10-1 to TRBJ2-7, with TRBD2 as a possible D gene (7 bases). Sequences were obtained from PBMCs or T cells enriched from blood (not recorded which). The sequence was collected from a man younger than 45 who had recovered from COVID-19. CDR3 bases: TGCGCCAGCAGTGAGTCCAAGCTTCCCGCGGGGGCCCCCTACCGGGAGCAGTACTTC. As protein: CASSESKLPAGAPYREQYF.